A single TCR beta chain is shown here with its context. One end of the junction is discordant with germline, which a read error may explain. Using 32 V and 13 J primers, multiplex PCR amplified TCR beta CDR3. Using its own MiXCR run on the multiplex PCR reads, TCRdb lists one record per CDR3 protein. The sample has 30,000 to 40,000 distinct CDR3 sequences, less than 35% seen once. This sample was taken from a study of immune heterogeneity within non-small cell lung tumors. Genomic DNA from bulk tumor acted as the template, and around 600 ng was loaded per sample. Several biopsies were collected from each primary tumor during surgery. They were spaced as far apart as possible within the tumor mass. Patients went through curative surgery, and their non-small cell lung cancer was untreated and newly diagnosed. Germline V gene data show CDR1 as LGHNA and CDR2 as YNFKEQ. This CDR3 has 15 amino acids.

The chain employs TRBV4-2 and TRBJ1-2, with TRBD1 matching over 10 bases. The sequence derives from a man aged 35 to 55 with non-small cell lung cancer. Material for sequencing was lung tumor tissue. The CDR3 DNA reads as TGTGCCAGCAGCCCCCAAGACAGGGGGCAGGATGGCCACACCTTC. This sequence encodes CASSPQDRGQDGHTF.